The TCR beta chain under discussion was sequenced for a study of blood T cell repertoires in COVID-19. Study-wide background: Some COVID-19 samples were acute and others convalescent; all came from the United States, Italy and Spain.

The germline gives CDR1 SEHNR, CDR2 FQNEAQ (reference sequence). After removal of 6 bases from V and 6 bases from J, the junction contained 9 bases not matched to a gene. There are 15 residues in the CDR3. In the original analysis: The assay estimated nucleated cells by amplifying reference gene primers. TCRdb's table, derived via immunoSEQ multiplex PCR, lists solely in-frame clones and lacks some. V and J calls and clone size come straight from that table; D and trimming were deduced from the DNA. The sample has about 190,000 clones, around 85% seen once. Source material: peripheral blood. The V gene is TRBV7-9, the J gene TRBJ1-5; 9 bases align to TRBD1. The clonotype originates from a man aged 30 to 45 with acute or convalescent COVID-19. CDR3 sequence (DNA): TGTGCCAGCAGTCTTACAGGGGGCGCGACTCAGCCCCAGCATTTT. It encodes CASSLTGGATQPQHF.